Listed below are T cell receptor beta chains from one sample, sequenced in a study of cytomegalovirus exposure and HLA in healthy donors. Sequenced by immunoSEQ multiplex PCR; TCRdb stores in-frame clones only, minus some. This sample has 250,000 to 400,000 clones, with around 90% found just once. The sequenced sample consisted of PBMCs. The source is a man aged 30 to 45 in good health and CMV-seronegative. Both conserved end residues are part of each CDR3. The D gene is left open where the match is weak. Clone size is stated in some rows and not others, as once, few, many or a class when expanded.

TRBV6-5	TRBD1	NA	TRBJ1-3	TGTGCCAGCAGTTACTCTAGGGGGCCTGGAAACACCATATATTTT	CASSYSRGPGNTIYF
TRBV27	NA	NA	TRBJ1-1	TGTGCCAGCAGTTTCGGAGGTGGCACTGAAGCTTTCTTT	CASSFGGGTEAFF
TRBV9	TRBD1	NA	TRBJ2-3	TGTGCCAGCAGCGTAGGGACAGGGGGCCGGACAGATACGCAGTATTTT	CASSVGTGGRTDTQYF
TRBV11-2	TRBD2	NA	TRBJ2-3	TGTGCCAGCAGCTTAGCCAGGCGGGGGATCGGCGATACGCAGTATTTT	CASSLARRGIGDTQYF
TRBV30	NA	few	TRBJ1-5	TGTGCCATGGCCGGGAAGGGCAATCAGCCCCAGCATTTT	CAMAGKGNQPQHF
TRBV11-2	TRBD1	NA	TRBJ1-6	TGTGCCAGCAGTATAGACAGGGTGCATTCACCCCTCCACTTT	CASSIDRVHSPLHF
TRBV4-1	NA	NA	TRBJ2-1	TGCGCCAGCAGCCTTAACCGGGACACACAGTTCTTC	CASSLNRDTQFF
TRBV9	TRBD1	NA	TRBJ1-1	TGTGCCAGCAGCCCTCGCCCACAGGGGGCAGGCGCTGAAGCTTTCTTT	CASSPRPQGAGAEAFF
TRBV7-6	NA	NA	TRBJ1-2	TGTGCCAGCAGCTTATTCGAGACAGACTATGGCTACACCTTC	CASSLFETDYGYTF
TRBV5-1	NA	NA	TRBJ2-7	TGCGCCAGCAGCTTGGCAAAGGACTGGAGCTCCTACGAGCAGTACTTC	CASSLAKDWSSYEQYF
TRBV2	TRBD1	NA	TRBJ2-3	TGTGCCAGCAGTAGACAGGGGAGTGTCGCAGATACGCAGTATTTT	CASSRQGSVADTQYF
TRBV9	TRBD1	NA	TRBJ2-6	TGTGCCAGCAGCACCCGGGACAGCTACTCTGGGGCCAACGTCCTGACTTTC	CASSTRDSYSGANVLTF
TRBV4-2	TRBD2	NA	TRBJ2-5	TGTGCCAGCAGCGAAGGGACTAGCGGGTTGGAGACCCAGTACTTC	CASSEGTSGLETQYF
TRBV7-2	TRBD1	NA	TRBJ1-5	TGTGCCAGCAGCACCCGACAGGGTCCCAATCAGCCCCAGCATTTT	CASSTRQGPNQPQHF
TRBV5-1	NA	few	TRBJ2-1	TGCGCCAGCAGCCGAGGGACTGGAAACAATGAGCAGTTCTTC	CASSRGTGNNEQFF
TRBV2	TRBD1	once	TRBJ1-1	TGTGCCAGCAACCCGGACAGGGGGCGAATATCGAACACTGAAGCTTTCTTT	CASNPDRGRISNTEAFF
TRBV19	NA	NA	TRBJ1-2	TGTGCCAGTTACAGGAACTATGGCTACACCTTC	CASYRNYGYTF
TRBV10-3	NA	once	TRBJ1-6	TGTGCCATCAGATTACAGGCCAATTCACCCCTCCACTTT	CAIRLQANSPLHF
TRBV4-3	NA	NA	TRBJ1-6	TGCGCCAGCAGCCAAGATCCCCCCGGGATCTCCTATAATTCACCCCTCCACTTT	CASSQDPPGISYNSPLHF
TRBV7-9	NA	NA	TRBJ2-3	TGTGCCAGCAGCCCGTTCACAGATACGCAGTATTTT	CASSPFTDTQYF
TRBV11-2	NA	NA	TRBJ1-2	TGTGCCAGCAGCTCAGGGATCTATGGCTACACCTTC	CASSSGIYGYTF
TRBV7-9	NA	NA	TRBJ2-3	TGTGCCAGCAGCTTAGATGCGGGGGCGGGAGATACGCAGTATTTT	CASSLDAGAGDTQYF
TRBV6-1	TRBD1	NA	TRBJ1-6	TGTGCCAGCAGTGACGGACAGGGAGAGGCACCCCTCCACTTT	CASSDGQGEAPLHF
TRBV13	TRBD2	NA	TRBJ2-3	TGTGCCAGCAGCTTTGGCGGGAGTAGCACAGATACGCAGTATTTT	CASSFGGSSTDTQYF
TRBV27	NA	NA	TRBJ2-1	TGTGCCAGCAGCCTAGCAAACAATGAGCAGTTCTTC	CASSLANNEQFF
TRBV7-9	NA	NA	TRBJ1-6	TGTGCCAGCAGCCTTACCCTAGGCAGGGAGGGCTCCTATAATTCACCCCTCCACTTT	CASSLTLGREGSYNSPLHF
TRBV6-1	NA	NA	TRBJ2-5	TGTGCCAGCAGTGAAGCGGCCGGGACTTGGGAGACCCAGTACTTC	CASSEAAGTWETQYF
TRBV15	NA	NA	TRBJ2-7	TGTGCCACCAGCAGAGATGTAGGGACAATGTCCTACGAGCAGTACTTC	CATSRDVGTMSYEQYF
TRBV11-2	NA	NA	TRBJ2-3	TGTGCCAGCAGCTCCTTTAGATTAAGTACGCAGTATTTT	CASSSFRLSTQYF
TRBV27	TRBD1	NA	TRBJ1-1	TGTGCCAGCAGTTACGGACAGGGGGTGAACACTGAAGCTTTCTTT	CASSYGQGVNTEAFF
TRBV5-4	NA	NA	TRBJ1-3	TGTGCCAGCAGCTTGGCAGGGATATCTGGAAACACCATATATTTT	CASSLAGISGNTIYF
TRBV4-3	NA	NA	TRBJ2-1	TGCGCCAGCAGCCAATTCCGGGTAGGGGGTTACAATGAGCAGTTCTTC	CASSQFRVGGYNEQFF
TRBV9	TRBD2	NA	TRBJ2-7	TGTGCCAGCAGCGCAGCGGGGACTGAGGGGTACGAGCAGTACTTC	CASSAAGTEGYEQYF
TRBV2	NA	once	TRBJ2-1	TGTGCCAGCAGTGCCCCAGATTCCTACAATGAGCAGTTCTTC	CASSAPDSYNEQFF
TRBV7-9	TRBD1	NA	TRBJ2-7	TGTGCCAGCAGCCCCCGGGACAGGGGCGACGAGCAGTACTTC	CASSPRDRGDEQYF
TRBV29-1	TRBD1	NA	TRBJ2-5	TGCAGCGTTGGGAGGGGACAGGGGGCAGGGGAGACCCAGTACTTC	CSVGRGQGAGETQYF
TRBV7-9	TRBD1	NA	TRBJ2-7	TGTGCCGCGGGGACAGGGACCGACGAGCAGTACTTC	CAAGTGTDEQYF
TRBV5-6	NA	NA	TRBJ2-3	TGTGCCAGCAGCTACAGGCGTGGGATCACAGATACGCAGTATTTT	CASSYRRGITDTQYF
TRBV6-1	NA	NA	TRBJ1-2	TGTGCCAGCAGGGCTCCGGGACTTAACTATGGCTACACCTTC	CASRAPGLNYGYTF
TRBV27	NA	NA	TRBJ1-1	TGTGCCAGCAGTTTGGGCAGGGTATCCGAAGCTTTCTTT	CASSLGRVSEAFF
TRBV7-9	TRBD1	NA	TRBJ2-3	TGTGCCAGCAGCCCGACAGGGGGCAGCACAGATACGCAGTATTTT	CASSPTGGSTDTQYF
TRBV7-9	TRBD2	NA	TRBJ2-5	TGTGCCAGCAGCTTAGGGGCCGGGACTAGCAAGGAGACCCAGTACTTC	CASSLGAGTSKETQYF